The sequence of this TCR beta chain was determined in a study of T cell repertoires in cytomegalovirus infection. Study details: Public TCR beta signatures marked donors with CMV infection and the matching HLA. Study findings and constraints: Pooled public TCR beta family frequency picked out CMV carriers with the relevant HLA.

Each CDR3 protein is one row after TCRdb ran MiXCR on the reads. The table includes roughly 500,000 distinct CDR3 sequences, 11% detected once. Germline V lookup: CDR1 SGHDT, CDR2 YYEEEE. The CDR3 spans 17 residues. Trimming took off 6 bases at V and 2 bases at J, with 23 bases between the two ends. A remark on this clonotype: Its cognate antigen is unknown.

The sequence was obtained from a human donor in good health (CMV status not recorded). Some clones in this sample may be carry-over from other donors' samples. The sequenced material came from PBMCs. The V call is TRBV5-6, the J call TRBJ1-1; the D is unclear. The CDR3 nucleotides are TGTGCCAGCAACCCGAATGGAGGTCGGCCGACTAACACTGAAGCTTTCTTT. It specifies CASNPNGGRPTNTEAFF.